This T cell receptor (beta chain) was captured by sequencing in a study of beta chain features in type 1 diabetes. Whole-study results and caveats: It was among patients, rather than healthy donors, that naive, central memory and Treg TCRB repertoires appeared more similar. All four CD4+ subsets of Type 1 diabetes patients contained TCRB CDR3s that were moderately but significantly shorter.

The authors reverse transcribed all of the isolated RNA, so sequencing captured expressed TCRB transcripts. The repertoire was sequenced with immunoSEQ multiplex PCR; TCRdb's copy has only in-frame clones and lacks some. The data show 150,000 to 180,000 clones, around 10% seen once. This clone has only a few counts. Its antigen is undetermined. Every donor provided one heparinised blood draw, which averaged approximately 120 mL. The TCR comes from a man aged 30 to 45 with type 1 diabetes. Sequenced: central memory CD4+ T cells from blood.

Written as DNA, the CDR3 is TGTGCCAGCAGTTTATCAGGGGGCTTACGATTTGGGTACAATGAGCAGTTCTTC. Translation: CASSLSGGLRFGYNEQFF. The chain combines TRBV27 with TRBJ2-1; the match to TRBD1 covers 7 bases. The ends lost 0 bases at V and 4 bases at J; junction bases unmatched: 12. The CDR3 extends over 18 amino acids. Germline V gene data show CDR1 as MNHEY and CDR2 as SMNVEV (reference sequence).